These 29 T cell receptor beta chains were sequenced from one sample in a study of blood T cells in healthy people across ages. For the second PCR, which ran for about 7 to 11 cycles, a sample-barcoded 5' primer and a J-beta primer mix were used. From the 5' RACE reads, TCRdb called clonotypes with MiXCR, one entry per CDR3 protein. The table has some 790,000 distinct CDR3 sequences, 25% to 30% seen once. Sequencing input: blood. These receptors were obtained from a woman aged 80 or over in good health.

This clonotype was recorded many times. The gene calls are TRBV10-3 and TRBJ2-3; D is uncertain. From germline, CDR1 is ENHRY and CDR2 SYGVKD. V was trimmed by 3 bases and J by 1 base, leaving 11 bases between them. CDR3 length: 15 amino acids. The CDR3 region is CAISDQERGTDTQYF. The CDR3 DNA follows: TGTGCCATCAGTGACCAGGAAAGAGGCACAGATACGCAGTATTTT.

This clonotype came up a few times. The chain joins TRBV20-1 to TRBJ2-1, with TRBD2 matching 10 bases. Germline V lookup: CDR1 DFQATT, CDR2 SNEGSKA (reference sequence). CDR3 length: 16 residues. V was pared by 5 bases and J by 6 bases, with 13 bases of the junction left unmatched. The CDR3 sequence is CSAPDLSGGVPNEQFF. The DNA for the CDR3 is TGCAGTGCTCCCGACCTAAGCGGGGGGGTTCCCAATGAGCAGTTCTTC.

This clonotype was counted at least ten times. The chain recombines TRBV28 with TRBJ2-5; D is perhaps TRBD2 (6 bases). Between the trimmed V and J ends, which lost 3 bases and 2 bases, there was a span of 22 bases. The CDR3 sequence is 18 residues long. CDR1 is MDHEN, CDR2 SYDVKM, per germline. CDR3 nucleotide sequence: TGTGCCAGCAGTTTCCATTCTGGGTCTAGCGAACTACAAGAGACCCAGTACTTC. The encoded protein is CASSFHSGSSELQETQYF. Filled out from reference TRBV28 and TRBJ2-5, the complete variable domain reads DVKVTQSSRYLVKRTGEKVFLECVQDMDHENMFWYRQDPGLGLRLIYFSYDVKMKEKGDIPEGYSVSREKKERFSLILESASTNQTSMYLCASSFHSGSSELQETQYFGPGTRLLVL.

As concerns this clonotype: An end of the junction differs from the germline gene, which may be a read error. The CDR3 coding sequence is TGTGCCAGTTCCCCGGGGACTAACCATGGCTACACCTTC. Amino acid sequence: CASSPGTNHGYTF. V and J are TRBV12-3 or TRBV12-4 and TRBJ1-2, with D perhaps TRBD1 (5 bases). The CDR3 runs 13 residues.

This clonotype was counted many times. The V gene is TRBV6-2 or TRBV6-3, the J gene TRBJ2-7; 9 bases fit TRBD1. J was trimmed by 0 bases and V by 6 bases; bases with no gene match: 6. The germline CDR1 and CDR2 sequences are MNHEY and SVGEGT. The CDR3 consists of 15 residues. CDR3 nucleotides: TGTGCCAGCAGCTCGGGACAGGGCTACTCCTACGAGCAGTACTTC. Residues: CASSSGQGYSYEQYF.

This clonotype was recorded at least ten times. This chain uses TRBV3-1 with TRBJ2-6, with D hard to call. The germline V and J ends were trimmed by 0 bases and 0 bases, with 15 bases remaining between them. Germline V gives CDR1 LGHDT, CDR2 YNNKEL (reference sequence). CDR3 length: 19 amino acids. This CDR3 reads CASSQEYLESSSGANVLTF. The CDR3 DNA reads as TGTGCCAGCAGCCAAGAATATCTTGAGTCGAGCTCTGGGGCCAACGTCCTGACTTTC.

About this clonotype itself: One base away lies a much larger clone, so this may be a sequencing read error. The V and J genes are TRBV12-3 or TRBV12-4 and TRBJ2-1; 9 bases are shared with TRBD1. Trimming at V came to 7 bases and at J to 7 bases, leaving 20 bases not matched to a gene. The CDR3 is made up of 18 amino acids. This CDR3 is CASTLKGGTGGALNEQFF. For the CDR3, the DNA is TGTGCCAGCACCCTGAAGGGGGGAACAGGGGGCGCGCTTAATGAGCAGTTCTTC.

The CDR3 DNA follows: TGCGCCAGCAGCCCATATCGGGGGAACATCTACGTGAACACTGAAGCTTTCTTT. This translates into CASSPYRGNIYVNTEAFF. This chain links TRBV5-1 with TRBJ1-1, with a possible D match to TRBD1 (5 bases). The length of the CDR3 is 18 residues. Germline lookup yields CDR1 SGHRS and CDR2 YFSETQ. Trimming cost V 4 bases and J 0 bases, with 22 bases left between them.

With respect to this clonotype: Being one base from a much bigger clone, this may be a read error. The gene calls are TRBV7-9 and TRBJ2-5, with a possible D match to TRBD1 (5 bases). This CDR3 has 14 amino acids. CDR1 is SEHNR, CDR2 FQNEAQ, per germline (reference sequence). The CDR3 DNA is TGTGCCAGCAGCTTATGGAACGGACAAGAGGCCCAGTACTTC. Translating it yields CASSLWNGQEAQYF.

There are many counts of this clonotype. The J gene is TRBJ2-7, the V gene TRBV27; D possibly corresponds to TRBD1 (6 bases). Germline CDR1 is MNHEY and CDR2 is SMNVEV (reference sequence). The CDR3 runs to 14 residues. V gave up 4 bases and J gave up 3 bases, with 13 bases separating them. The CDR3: CASSSLGQLYEQYF. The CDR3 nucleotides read TGTGCCAGCAGTTCACTCGGACAGCTCTACGAGCAGTACTTC.

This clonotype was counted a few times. The chain's CDR3 is CASSLTPTGHEQFF. The CDR3 DNA reads as TGTGCCAGCAGCTTAACCCCGACTGGGCATGAGCAGTTCTTC. The V and J genes are TRBV11-3 and TRBJ2-1; no clear D gene. Looked up from germline, CDR1 is SGHNT and CDR2 is YENEEA. V was shortened by 2 bases and J by 8 bases, with 13 bases between the two germline ends. The CDR3 is made up of 14 amino acids.

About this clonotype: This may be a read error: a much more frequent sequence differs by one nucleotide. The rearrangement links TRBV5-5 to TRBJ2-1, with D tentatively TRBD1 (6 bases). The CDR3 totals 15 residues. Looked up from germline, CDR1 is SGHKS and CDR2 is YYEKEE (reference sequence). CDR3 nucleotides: TGTGCCAGCAGCTCCGGACAGTATAGTAGCAATGAGCGGTTCTTC. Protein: CASSSGQYSSNERFF.

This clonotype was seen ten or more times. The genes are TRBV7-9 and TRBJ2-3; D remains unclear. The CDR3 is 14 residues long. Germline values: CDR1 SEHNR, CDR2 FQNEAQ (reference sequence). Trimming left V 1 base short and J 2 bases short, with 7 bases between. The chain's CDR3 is CASSLVTDTDTQYF. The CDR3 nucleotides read TGTGCCAGCAGCTTAGTAACAGACACAGATACGCAGTATTTT.

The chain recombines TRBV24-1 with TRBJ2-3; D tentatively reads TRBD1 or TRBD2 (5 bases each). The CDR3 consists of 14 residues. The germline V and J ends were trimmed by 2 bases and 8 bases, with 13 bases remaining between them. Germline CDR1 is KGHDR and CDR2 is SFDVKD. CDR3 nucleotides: TGTGCCACCAGTGATTCCGCCGGGGCAGGTACGCAGTATTTT. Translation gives CATSDSAGAGTQYF.

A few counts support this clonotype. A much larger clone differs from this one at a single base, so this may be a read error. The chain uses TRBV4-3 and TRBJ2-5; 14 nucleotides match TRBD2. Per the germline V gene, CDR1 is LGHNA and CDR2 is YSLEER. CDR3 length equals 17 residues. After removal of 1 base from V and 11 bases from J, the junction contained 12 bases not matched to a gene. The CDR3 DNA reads TGCGCCAGCAGCCAAGGAGTGACTAGCGGGGGGGTCAATGAGCAGTACTTC. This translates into CASSQGVTSGGVNEQYF.

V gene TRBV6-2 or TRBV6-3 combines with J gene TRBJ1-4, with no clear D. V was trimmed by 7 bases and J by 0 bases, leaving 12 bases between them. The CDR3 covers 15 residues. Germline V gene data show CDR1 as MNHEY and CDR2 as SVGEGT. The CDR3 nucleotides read TGTGCCAGCAAACTGGACGGAGCAACTAATGAAAAACTGTTTTTT. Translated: CASKLDGATNEKLFF.

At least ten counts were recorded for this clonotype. CDR3 bases: TGTGCCAGCAGTTACGCCTCGGCTGGAGTCACGTACCAAGAGACCCAGTACTTC. It yields the protein CASSYASAGVTYQETQYF. This chain uses TRBV6-6 with TRBJ2-5; D gene ambiguous. Germline V gene lookup returns CDR1 MNHNY and CDR2 SVGAGI (reference sequence). The germline V and J ends were trimmed by 2 bases and 0 bases, with 19 bases remaining between them. This CDR3 has 18 amino acids.

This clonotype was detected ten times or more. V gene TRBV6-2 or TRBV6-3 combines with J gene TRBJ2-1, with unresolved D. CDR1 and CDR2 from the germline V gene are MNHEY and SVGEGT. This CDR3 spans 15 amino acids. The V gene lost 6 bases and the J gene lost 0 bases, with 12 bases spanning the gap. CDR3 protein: CASRRSASSYNEQFF. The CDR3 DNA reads TGTGCCAGCAGACGATCGGCGAGCTCCTACAATGAGCAGTTCTTC.

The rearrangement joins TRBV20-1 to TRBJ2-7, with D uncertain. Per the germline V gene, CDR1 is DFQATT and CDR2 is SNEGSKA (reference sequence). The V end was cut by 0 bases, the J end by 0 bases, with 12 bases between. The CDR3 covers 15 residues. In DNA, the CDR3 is TGCAGTGCTAGAGAGGCCGTCCCAAGCTCCTACGAGCAGTACTTC. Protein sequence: CSAREAVPSSYEQYF.

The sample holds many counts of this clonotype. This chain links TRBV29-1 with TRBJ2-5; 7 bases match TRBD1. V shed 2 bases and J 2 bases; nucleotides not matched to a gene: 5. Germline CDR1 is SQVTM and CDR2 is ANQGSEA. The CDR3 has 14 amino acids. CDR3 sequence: CSVESGGRQETQYF. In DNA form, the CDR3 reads TGCAGCGTTGAATCAGGGGGTAGGCAAGAGACCCAGTACTTC.

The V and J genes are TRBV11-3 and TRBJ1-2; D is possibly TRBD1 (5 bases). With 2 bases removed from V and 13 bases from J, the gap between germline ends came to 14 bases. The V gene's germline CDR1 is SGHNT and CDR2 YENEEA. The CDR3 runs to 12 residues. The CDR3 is CASSLPPGVCTF. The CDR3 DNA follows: TGTGCCAGCAGCTTACCCCCGGGGGTCTGCACCTTC.

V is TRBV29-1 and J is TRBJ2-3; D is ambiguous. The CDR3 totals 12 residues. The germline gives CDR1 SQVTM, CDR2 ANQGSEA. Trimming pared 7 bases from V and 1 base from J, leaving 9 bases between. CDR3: CSAEVGTDTQYF. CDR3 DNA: TGCAGCGCTGAGGTCGGCACAGATACGCAGTATTTT.

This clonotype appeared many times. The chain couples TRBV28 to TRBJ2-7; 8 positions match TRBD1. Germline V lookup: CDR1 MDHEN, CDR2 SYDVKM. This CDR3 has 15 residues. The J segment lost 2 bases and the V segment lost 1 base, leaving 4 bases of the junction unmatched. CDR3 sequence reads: CASSLSETGAYEQYF. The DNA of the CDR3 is TGTGCCAGCAGTTTATCCGAGACAGGGGCCTACGAGCAGTACTTC.

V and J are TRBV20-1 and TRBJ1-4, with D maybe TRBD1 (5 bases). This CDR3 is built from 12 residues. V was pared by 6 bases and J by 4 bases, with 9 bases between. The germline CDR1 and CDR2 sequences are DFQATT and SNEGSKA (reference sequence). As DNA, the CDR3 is TGCAGTGCGGGGCCGGGTAATGAAAAACTGTTTTTT. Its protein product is CSAGPGNEKLFF.

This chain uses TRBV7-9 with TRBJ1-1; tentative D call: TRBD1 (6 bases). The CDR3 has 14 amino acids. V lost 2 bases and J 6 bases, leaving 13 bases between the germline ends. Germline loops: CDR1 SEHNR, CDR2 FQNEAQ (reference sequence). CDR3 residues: CASSLMGGSAEAFF. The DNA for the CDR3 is TGTGCCAGCAGCTTAATGGGGGGCAGCGCTGAAGCTTTCTTT.

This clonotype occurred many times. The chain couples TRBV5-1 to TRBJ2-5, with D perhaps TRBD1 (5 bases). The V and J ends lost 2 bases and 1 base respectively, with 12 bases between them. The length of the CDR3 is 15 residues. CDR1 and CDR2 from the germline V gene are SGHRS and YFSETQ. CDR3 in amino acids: CASSFYDSPQETQYF. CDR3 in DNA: TGCGCCAGCAGCTTTTACGACAGTCCCCAAGAGACCCAGTACTTC.

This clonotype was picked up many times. CDR3 sequence (DNA): TGTGCCAGCAGTTTAAGGGGTGTGAGGGGCTACACCTTC. Amino acid sequence: CASSLRGVRGYTF. The gene calls are TRBV12-3 or TRBV12-4 and TRBJ1-2; TRBD1 might be the D (5 bases). V was cut by 2 bases and J by 8 bases, with 12 bases left in between. The CDR3 is made up of 13 amino acids.

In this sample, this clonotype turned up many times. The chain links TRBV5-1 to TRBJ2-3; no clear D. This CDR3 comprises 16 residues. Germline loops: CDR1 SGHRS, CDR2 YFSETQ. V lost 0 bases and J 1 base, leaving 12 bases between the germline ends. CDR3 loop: CASSLAIPSGTDTQYF. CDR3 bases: TGCGCCAGCAGCTTGGCCATTCCGTCGGGCACAGATACGCAGTATTTT.

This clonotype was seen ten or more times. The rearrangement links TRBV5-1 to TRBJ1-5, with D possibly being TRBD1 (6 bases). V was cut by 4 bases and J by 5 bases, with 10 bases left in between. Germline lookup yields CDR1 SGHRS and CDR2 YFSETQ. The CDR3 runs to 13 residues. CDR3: CASSLGGHQPQHF. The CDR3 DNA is TGCGCCAGCAGCCTAGGGGGTCATCAGCCCCAGCATTTT.